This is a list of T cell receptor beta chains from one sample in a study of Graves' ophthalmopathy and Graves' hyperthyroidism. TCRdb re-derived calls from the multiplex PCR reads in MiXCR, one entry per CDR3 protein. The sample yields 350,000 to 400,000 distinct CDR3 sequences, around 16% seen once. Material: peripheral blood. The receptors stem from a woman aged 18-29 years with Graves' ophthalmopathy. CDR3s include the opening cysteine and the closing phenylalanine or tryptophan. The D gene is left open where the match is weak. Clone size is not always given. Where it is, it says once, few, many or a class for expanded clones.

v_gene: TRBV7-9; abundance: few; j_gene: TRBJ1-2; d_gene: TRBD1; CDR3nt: TGTGACAGCAGCCCAACCGGGACAGTGTATGGCTACACCTTC; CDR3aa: CDSSPTGTVYGYTF
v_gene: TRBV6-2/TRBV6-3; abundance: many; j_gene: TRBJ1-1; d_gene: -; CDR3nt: TGTGCCAGCAGTTACAGGCGGACAGCACCTATGAACACTGAAGCTTTCTTT; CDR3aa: CASSYRRTAPMNTEAFF
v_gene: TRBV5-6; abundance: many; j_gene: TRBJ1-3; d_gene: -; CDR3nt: TGTGCCAGCAGCTCTGACATAGGCTCTGGAAACACCATATATTTT; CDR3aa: CASSSDIGSGNTIYF
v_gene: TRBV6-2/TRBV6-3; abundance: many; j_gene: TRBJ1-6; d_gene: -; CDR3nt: TGTGCCAGCAGTTACGGAGGCTACTATAATTCACCCCTCCACTTT; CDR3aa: CASSYGGYYNSPLHF
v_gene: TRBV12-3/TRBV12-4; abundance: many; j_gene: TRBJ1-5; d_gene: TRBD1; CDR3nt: TGTGCCAGCAGTTTTTGGACAGGGGGCGAGGGCAATCAGCCCCAGCATTTT; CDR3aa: CASSFWTGGEGNQPQHF
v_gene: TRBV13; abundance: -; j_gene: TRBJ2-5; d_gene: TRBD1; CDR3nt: TGTGCCAGCAGCACGAGGACAGGGGCGTTCTCTCAAGAGACCCAGTACTTC; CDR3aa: CASSTRTGAFSQETQYF
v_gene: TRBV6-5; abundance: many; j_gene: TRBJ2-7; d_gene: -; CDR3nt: TGTGCCAGCAGTCCGGCGGGTGGATCCTACGAGCAGTACTTC; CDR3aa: CASSPAGGSYEQYF
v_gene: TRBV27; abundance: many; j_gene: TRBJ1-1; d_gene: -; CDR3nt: TGTGCCAGCAGTCACCTAGGAAACACTGAAGCTTTCTTT; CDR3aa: CASSHLGNTEAFF
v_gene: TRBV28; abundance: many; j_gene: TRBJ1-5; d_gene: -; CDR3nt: TGTGCCAGCAGTTCCGGGTCGACAGGCAATCAGCCCCAGCATTTT; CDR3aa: CASSSGSTGNQPQHF
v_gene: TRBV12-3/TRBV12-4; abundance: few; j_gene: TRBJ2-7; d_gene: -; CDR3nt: TGTGCCAGCAGTTTGGCCGTGGAGCAGTACTTC; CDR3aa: CASSLAVEQYF
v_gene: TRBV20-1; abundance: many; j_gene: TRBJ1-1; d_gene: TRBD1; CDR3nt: TGCAGTGCCAGCCGGGACAGAAAGTACACTGAAGCTTTCTTT; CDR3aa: CSASRDRKYTEAFF
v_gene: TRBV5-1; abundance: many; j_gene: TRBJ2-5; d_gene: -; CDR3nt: TGCGCCAGCAGCTTGTCCGAGGGCTATGAGACCCAGTACTTC; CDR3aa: CASSLSEGYETQYF
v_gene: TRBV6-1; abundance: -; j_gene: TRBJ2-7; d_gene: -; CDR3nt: TGTGCCAGCAGTGACCGACGCTACGAGCAGTACTTC; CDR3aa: CASSDRRYEQYF
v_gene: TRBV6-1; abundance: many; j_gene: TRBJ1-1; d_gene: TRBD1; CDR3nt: TGTGCCACCATGGACAGGCAGAACACTGAAGCTTTCTTT; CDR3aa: CATMDRQNTEAFF
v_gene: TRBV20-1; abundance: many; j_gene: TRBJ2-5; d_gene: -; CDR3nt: TGCAGCCCAGGGGCGGGCGAGACCCAGTACTTC; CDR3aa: CSPGAGETQYF
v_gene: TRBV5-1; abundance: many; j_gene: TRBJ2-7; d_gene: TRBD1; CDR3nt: TGCGCCAGCAGCAACTCGGGACAGGCGCGCTACGAGCAGTACTTC; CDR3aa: CASSNSGQARYEQYF